This TCR beta chain was captured by sequencing in a study of blood T cell repertoires in COVID-19. Some clones are missing from TCRdb's copy, which holds only in-frame ones; the method was immunoSEQ multiplex PCR. The table lists fewer than 75,000 clones, about 86% of them singletons, with approximately 7% in the top ten. There are 15 residues in the CDR3. Trimming left V 10 bases short and J 0 bases short, with 15 bases between. Germline values: CDR1 ENHRY, CDR2 SYGVKD. Sequencing used peripheral blood. This chain connects TRBV10-3 to TRBJ2-2; D may be TRBD1 or TRBD2 (5 bases each). The clonotype originates from a man in his forties or fifties with active COVID-19. CDR3 nucleotides: TGTGCCACCAGAGGGGCAGGGTCGAACACCGGGGAGCTGTTTTTT. Its protein product is CATRGAGSNTGELFF.